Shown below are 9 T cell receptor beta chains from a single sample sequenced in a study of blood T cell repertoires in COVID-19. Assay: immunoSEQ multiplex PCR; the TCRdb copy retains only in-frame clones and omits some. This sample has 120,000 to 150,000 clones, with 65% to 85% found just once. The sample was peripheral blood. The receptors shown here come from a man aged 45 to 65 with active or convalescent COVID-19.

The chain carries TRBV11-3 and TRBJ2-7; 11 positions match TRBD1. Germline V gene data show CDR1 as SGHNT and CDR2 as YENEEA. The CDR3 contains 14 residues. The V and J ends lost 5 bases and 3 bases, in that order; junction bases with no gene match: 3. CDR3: CASSAGTGGYEQYF. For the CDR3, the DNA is TGTGCCAGCAGCGCGGGGACAGGGGGCTACGAGCAGTACTTC.

The CDR3 is CASSEGPVSGYTF. CDR3 bases: TGCGCCAGCAGTGAGGGTCCTGTGAGTGGCTACACCTTC. V is TRBV10-2 and J is TRBJ1-2; D remains unclear. CDR3 size: 13 residues. V was shortened by 2 bases and J by 7 bases, with 11 bases between the two germline ends. The germline CDR1 and CDR2 sequences are WSHSY and SAAADI.

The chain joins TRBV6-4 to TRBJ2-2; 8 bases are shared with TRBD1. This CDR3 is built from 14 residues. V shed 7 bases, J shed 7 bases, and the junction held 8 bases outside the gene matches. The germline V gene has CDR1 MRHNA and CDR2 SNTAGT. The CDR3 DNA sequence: TGTGCCAGCACGTCAGGGGGCTTTGGCGGGGAGCTGTTTTTT. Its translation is CASTSGGFGGELFF.

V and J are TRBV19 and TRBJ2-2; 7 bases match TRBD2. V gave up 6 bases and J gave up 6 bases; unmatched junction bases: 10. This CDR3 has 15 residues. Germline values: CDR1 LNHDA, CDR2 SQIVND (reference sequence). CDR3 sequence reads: CASSREGGRSGELFF. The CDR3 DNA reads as TGTGCCAGTAGCAGGGAGGGAGGGAGATCCGGGGAGCTGTTTTTT.

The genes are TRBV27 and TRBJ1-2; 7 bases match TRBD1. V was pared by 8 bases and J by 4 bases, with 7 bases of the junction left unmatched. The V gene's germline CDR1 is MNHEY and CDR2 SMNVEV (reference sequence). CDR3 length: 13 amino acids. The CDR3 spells CASSGQNLYGYTF. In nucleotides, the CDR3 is TGTGCCAGCTCGGGACAGAATCTCTATGGCTACACCTTC.

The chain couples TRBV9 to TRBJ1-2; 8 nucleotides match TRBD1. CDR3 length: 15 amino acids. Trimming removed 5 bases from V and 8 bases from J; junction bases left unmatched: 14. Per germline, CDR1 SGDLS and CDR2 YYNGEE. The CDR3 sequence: CASSFRSGGREGYTF. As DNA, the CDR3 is TGTGCCAGCAGTTTCAGATCAGGGGGCCGGGAGGGCTACACCTTC.

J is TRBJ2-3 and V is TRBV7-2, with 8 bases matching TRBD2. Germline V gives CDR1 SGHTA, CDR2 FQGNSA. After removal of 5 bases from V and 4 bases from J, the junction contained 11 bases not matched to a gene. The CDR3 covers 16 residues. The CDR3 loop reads CASSQVTGGASDTQYF. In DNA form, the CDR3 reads TGTGCCAGCAGCCAGGTGACGGGAGGGGCGTCAGATACGCAGTATTTT.

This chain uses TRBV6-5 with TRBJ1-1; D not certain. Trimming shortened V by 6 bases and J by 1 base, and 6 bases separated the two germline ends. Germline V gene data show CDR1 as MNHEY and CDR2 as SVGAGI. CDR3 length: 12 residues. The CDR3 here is CASSLENTEAFF. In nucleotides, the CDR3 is TGTGCCAGCAGCCTAGAGAACACTGAAGCTTTCTTT.

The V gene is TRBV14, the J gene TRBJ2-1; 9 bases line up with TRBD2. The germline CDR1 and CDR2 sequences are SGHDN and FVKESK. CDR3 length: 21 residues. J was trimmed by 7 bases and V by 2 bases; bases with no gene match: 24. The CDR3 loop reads CASSQTWDTLGLAGTTNEQFF. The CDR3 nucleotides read TGTGCCAGCAGCCAAACTTGGGACACGCTTGGGCTAGCGGGAACCACGAATGAGCAGTTCTTC.